The clone carrying this T cell receptor (beta chain) was observed a handful of times. From the RT-PCR reads, TCRdb called clonotypes with MiXCR, one entry per CDR3 protein. The data contain about 680,000 distinct CDR3 sequences, 11% to 15% of them singletons. The CDR3 totals 13 residues. CDR1 is MNHNS and CDR2 is SASEGT in the germline V gene. V lost 6 bases to trimming and J lost 4 bases, with 12 bases between them. The genes are TRBV6-1 and TRBJ1-2; a weak D match, TRBD1 (6 bases). The receptor's source is a female donor in good health, serving as a healthy control. Sequenced material: memory CD4+ T cells from blood. CDR3 amino acids: CASRVRGGYGYTF. CDR3 coding DNA: TGTGCCAGCAGAGTCAGGGGTGGCTATGGCTACACCTTC.